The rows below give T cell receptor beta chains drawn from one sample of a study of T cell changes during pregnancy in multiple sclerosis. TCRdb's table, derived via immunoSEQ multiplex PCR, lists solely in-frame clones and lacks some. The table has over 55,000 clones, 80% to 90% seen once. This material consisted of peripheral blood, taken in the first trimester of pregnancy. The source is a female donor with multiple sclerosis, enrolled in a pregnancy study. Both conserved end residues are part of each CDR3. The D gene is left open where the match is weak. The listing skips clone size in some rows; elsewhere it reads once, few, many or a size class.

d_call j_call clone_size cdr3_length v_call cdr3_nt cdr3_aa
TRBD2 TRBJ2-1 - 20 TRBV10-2 TGCGCCAGCACCCAAGGCCGGACTAGCGGGAGTGTTTGGGCTTACAATGAGCAGTTCTTC CASTQGRTSGSVWAYNEQFF
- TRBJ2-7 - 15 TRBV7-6 TGTGCCAGCAGCTTGGAAGCGGCCAGAACCTACGAGCAGTACTTC CASSLEAARTYEQYF
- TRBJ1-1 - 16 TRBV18 TGTGCCAGCTCACCACCCCAGACCGGGGGGAACACTGAAGCTTTCTTT CASSPPQTGGNTEAFF
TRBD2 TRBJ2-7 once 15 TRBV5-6 TGTGCCAGCCAGCGGGGAGGGACCCTCGCCTACGAGCAGTACTTC CASQRGGTLAYEQYF
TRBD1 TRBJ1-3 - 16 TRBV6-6 TGTGCCAGCAGTGGCGGACAGGCAAGCTCTGGAAACACCATATATTTT CASSGGQASSGNTIYF
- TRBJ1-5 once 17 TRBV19 TGTGCCAGTAGTATAACTTGGGGCAGGGATAGCAATCAGCCCCAGCATTTT CASSITWGRDSNQPQHF
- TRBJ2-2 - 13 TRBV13 TGTGCCAGCAGCTCGGACTCGACCGGGGAGCTGTTTTTT CASSSDSTGELFF
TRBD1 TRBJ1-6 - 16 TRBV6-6 TGTGCCAGCAGTTCATGGACAGGGGAAAGTAATTCACCCCTCCACTTT CASSSWTGESNSPLHF
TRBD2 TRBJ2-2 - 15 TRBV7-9 TGTGCCAGCAGCTTAGCGAACCGGGGGGCCGGGGAGCTGTTTTTT CASSLANRGAGELFF
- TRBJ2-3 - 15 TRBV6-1 TGTGCCAGCAGCCTCGGTGGTCTTAGCACAGATACGCAGTATTTT CASSLGGLSTDTQYF
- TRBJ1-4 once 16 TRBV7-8 TGTGCCAGCAGCTGGGATAGGACAGCGAAAAATGAAAAACTGTTTTTT CASSWDRTAKNEKLFF
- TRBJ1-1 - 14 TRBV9 TGTGCCAGCAGCTATACGTCCAGGTTTACTGAAGCTTTCTTT CASSYTSRFTEAFF
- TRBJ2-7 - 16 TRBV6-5 TGTGCCAGCAGTTATTCCCGGACAGCGGTGTATTCCGAGCAGTACTTC CASSYSRTAVYSEQYF
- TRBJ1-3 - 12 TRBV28 TGTGCCAGCACGGGTCTCGGAAACACCATATATTTT CASTGLGNTIYF
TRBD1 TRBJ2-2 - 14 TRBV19 TGTGCCAGTAGCCCCACAGGGGACACCGGGGAGCTGTTTTTT CASSPTGDTGELFF
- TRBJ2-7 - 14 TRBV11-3 TGTGCCAGCAGCTTATACCCGGGTTCCTACGAGCAGTACTTC CASSLYPGSYEQYF
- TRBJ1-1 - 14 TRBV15 TGTGCCACCAGCGGGGCAGGGATGAACACTGAAGCTTTCTTT CATSGAGMNTEAFF
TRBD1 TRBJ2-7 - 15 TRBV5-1 TGCGCCAGCAGCCTAGGGGACAGTTTCGGCTACGAGCAGTACTTC CASSLGDSFGYEQYF
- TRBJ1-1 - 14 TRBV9 TGTGCCAGCAGCGTCAACATTGGCGCGGATGAAGCTTTCTTT CASSVNIGADEAFF
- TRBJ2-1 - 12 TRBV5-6 TGTGCCAGCAGCTTTCCACGAACTCAGCAGTTCTTC CASSFPRTQQFF
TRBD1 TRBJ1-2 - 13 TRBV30 TGTGCCTTGTATGACAGGGGGCAAAATGGCTACACCTTC CALYDRGQNGYTF
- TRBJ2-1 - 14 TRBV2 TGTGCCAGCAGTTCTGATGGAGGGTACAATGAGCAGTTCTTC CASSSDGGYNEQFF
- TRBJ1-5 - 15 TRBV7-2 TGTGCCAGCAGCCCCCGCCCAGGGAGCAATCAGCCCCAGCATTTT CASSPRPGSNQPQHF
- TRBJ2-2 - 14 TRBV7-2 TGTGCCAGCAGCTTTACTAAAAACACCGGGGAGCTGTTTTTT CASSFTKNTGELFF
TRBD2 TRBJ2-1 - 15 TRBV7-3 TGTGCCAGCAGCTCCCTAGCGGGGGCCAGGGATGAGCAGTTCTTC CASSSLAGARDEQFF
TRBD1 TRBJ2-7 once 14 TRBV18 TGTGCCAGCTACTCCGGGACAGGGACCTACGAGCAGTACTTC CASYSGTGTYEQYF
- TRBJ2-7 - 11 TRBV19 TGTGCCAGTAAAGGAGGGGCCGAGCAGTACTTC CASKGGAEQYF
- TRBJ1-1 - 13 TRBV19 TGTGCCAGTAATCGTCAGGGCTGGGCTGAAGCTTTCTTT CASNRQGWAEAFF
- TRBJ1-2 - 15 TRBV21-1 TGTGCCAGCAGCCCTAGGACAGGGGGCAAACATGGCTACACCTTC CASSPRTGGKHGYTF
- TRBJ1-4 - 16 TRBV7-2 TGTGCCAGCAGCTTAGGGTTATCCGGAACTAATGAAAAACTGTTTTTT CASSLGLSGTNEKLFF
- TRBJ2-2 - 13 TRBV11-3 TGTGCCAGCAGCTTAGATGAGGCCGGGGAGCTGTTTTTT CASSLDEAGELFF
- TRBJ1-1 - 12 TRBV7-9 TGTGCCAGCAGCTCCCGGGGGGACGAAGCTTTCTTT CASSSRGDEAFF
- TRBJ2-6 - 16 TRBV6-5 TGTGCCAGCAGTTCTGGCATCCTCTCTGGGGCCAACGTCCTGACTTTC CASSSGILSGANVLTF
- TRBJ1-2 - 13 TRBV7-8 TGTGCCAGCAGCTCCCAGGGAAGGCCTGGCTACACCTTC CASSSQGRPGYTF
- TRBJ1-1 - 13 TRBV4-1 TGCGCCAGCAGCCAAGATGTGGAGACTGAAGCTTTCTTT CASSQDVETEAFF
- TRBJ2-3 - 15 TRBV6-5 TGTGCCAGCAGGGGACTCCCTACTAGCACAGATACGCAGTATTTT CASRGLPTSTDTQYF
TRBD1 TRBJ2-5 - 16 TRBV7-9 TGTGCCAGCAGCAAATCATTTGGACAGGACCAAGAGACCCAGTACTTC CASSKSFGQDQETQYF
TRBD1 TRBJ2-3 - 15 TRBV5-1 TGCGCCAGCAGCTCAGGACAGGGTCGTGCAGATACGCAGTATTTT CASSSGQGRADTQYF
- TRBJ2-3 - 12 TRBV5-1 TGCGCCAGCAGGTATAGCACAGATACGCAGTATTTT CASRYSTDTQYF
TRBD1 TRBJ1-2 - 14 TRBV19 TGTGCCAGTAGTATTCTAGGGACAGGGCAAGGCTACACCTTC CASSILGTGQGYTF
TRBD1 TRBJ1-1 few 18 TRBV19 TGTGCCAGTAGTATAAGTTTTTGGTTCGGACAGGGCAACACTGAAGCTTTCTTT CASSISFWFGQGNTEAFF
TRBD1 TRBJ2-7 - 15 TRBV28 TGTGCCAGCAAAAAGAGAAGGGACAGCTTTTACGAGCAGTACTTC CASKKRRDSFYEQYF
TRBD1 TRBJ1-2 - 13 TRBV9 TGTGCCAGCAGCGCCTCGACAGGGTTGGGCTACACCTTC CASSASTGLGYTF
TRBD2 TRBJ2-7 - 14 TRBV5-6 TGTGCCAGCAGTCTAGCGGGCGACACCTACGAGCAGTACTTC CASSLAGDTYEQYF
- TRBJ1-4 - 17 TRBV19 TGTGCCAGTAGTATGAATAGATGGACCGACTATAATGAAAAACTGTTTTTT CASSMNRWTDYNEKLFF
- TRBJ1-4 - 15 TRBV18 TGTGCCAGCTCACCTGACGTCGGGGGAAACGAAAAACTGTTTTTT CASSPDVGGNEKLFF
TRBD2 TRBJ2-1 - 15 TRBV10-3 TGTGCCATCAGTGTAACTAGCGGGGATTACAATGAGCAGTTCTTC CAISVTSGDYNEQFF
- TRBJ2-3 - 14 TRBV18 TGTGCCAGCTCACAGGGGGTCAGCACAGATACGCAGTATTTT CASSQGVSTDTQYF
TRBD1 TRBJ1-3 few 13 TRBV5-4 TGTGCCAGCAGCTGGGACAGGGGAAACACCATATATTTT CASSWDRGNTIYF
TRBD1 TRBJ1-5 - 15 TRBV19 TGTGCCAGTAGTACCCAGGGACAGTTTAATCAGCCCCAGCATTTT CASSTQGQFNQPQHF
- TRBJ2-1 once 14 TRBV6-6 TGTGCCAGCAGCTACATGACAGATTCGCGGGAGCAGTTCTTC CASSYMTDSREQFF
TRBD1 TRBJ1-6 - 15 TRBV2 TGTGCCAGCGGGGGGGACAGGGGTGGCAATTCACCCCTCCACTTT CASGGDRGGNSPLHF
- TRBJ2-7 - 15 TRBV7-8 TGTGCCAGCAGCTTAGCTCAGGGGCTAAGGGACGAGCAGTACTTC CASSLAQGLRDEQYF
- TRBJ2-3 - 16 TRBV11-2 TGTGCCAGCAGCTTGCTAGACGGGGTTAGCACAGATACGCAGTATTTT CASSLLDGVSTDTQYF
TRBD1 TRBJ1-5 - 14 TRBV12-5 TGTGCTAGTGGTCGACAGGGGGGCAATCAGCCCCAGCATTTT CASGRQGGNQPQHF
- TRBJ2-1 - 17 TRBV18 TGTGCCAGCTCACTTGAGGGGGGGGATAGCTCCTACAATGAGCAGTTCTTC CASSLEGGDSSYNEQFF